Reported below is one T cell receptor beta chain. This clone is large (0.1 to 1%) in its sample. Its antigen remains unidentified. Per-nucleotide qualities are absent, and no much larger clonotype sits a single base away. This specimen comes from a study of OX40 agonist ivuxolimab in advanced cancers. About the investigation overall: Ivuxolimab, which targeted the costimulatory receptor OX40 (CD134), was an agonistic, fully human IgG2 monoclonal antibody. The paper reports the monotherapy dose-escalation portion (N ≈ 50 patients) of the phase I ivuxolimab trial. Prior anti-PD-1, anti-PD-L1 or anti-CTLA-4 therapy was permitted, and less than 45% of dose-escalation patients had received checkpoint inhibitors. The dose-escalation cohort was approximately 83% male with a mean age of roughly 62 years, ranging from roughly 23 to 90. Peripheral TCRbeta sequencing aimed to test whether ivuxolimab altered TCR sequence diversity and caused clonal T-cell expansion. Partial responses were achieved by three dose-escalation patients, of whom one had hepatocellular carcinoma and two had cutaneous melanoma. Of the roughly 51 patients in dose escalation, about 20 had hepatocellular carcinoma, about 15 had melanoma, 9 had renal cell carcinoma and 9 had head and neck cancer. Intravenous ivuxolimab was administered to patients every 2 weeks at six dose levels: 0.01, 0.1, 0.3, 1.5, 3 and 10 mg/kg.

Study-wide conclusions, independent of this receptor: Antigen specificity was not determined for the clonally expanded peripheral T cells. After ivuxolimab, expanded clones were on average more numerous among CD8+ T cells than among CD4+ T cells. Clonal expansion of both CD4+ and CD8+ blood T cells was observed from baseline to week 6 at doses 0.1 to 3.0 mg/kg. In the 0.1-3.0 mg/kg groups, partial responders were among the patients with the lowest normalized peripheral clonal expansion, particularly in CD8+ T cells. Low levels of normalized T-cell clonal expansion were also seen in some nonresponding patients.

Genomic DNA was isolated from the sorted cells so that the TCRbeta CDR3 region could be sequenced. The immunoSEQ Assay was used to sequence the TCRbeta CDR3 regions. Imported from immuneACCESS, the table was reduced by TCRdb to in-frame sequences with V and J called. These copies leave out some clones; in studies compared against another copy, an unresolved V gene accounts for under half, and the cause of the remainder is not known. In this sample the table shows tens of thousands of clones, 81% of which occur a single time. The ten largest clones take up about a quarter of the sample. Patients with a history of autoimmune disease or receiving systemic immunosuppression were excluded from the trial. Peripheral blood for TCR sequencing was collected from all dose cohorts at baseline, on cycle 4 day 1, and on cycle 7 day 1. Samples came from an open-label, multicenter, first-in-human phase I dose-escalation trial of ivuxolimab. The trial enrolled adults with locally advanced or metastatic head and neck squamous cell, hepatocellular, melanoma or renal cell carcinoma. Before TCR sequencing, CD4+ T cells and CD8+ T cells were sorted from peripheral blood as separate populations.

V and J are trimmed by 5 bases and 6 bases, and the gene matches miss 5 bases of the junction. The germline V gene (reference sequence) supplies CDR1 LNHNV and CDR2 YYDKDF. Counted from cysteine to phenylalanine, this CDR3 has 15 amino acids. Of all the DNA, just the CDR3 is kept, 45 bases in frame from base 1. The sequence is built from TRBV15 and TRBJ1-4; a stretch of 11 junction bases matches TRBD1. The material was CD4+ or CD8+ T cells sorted from blood, obtained in a trial of the OX40 agonist ivuxolimab. This clonotype was sampled from an adult with an advanced solid tumor such as melanoma, head and neck, liver or kidney cancer. The sequenced DNA is TGTGCCACCAGCGGACAGGGGGCGCCGGATGAAAAACTGTTTTTT. Translated, this gives CATSGQGAPDEKLFF.